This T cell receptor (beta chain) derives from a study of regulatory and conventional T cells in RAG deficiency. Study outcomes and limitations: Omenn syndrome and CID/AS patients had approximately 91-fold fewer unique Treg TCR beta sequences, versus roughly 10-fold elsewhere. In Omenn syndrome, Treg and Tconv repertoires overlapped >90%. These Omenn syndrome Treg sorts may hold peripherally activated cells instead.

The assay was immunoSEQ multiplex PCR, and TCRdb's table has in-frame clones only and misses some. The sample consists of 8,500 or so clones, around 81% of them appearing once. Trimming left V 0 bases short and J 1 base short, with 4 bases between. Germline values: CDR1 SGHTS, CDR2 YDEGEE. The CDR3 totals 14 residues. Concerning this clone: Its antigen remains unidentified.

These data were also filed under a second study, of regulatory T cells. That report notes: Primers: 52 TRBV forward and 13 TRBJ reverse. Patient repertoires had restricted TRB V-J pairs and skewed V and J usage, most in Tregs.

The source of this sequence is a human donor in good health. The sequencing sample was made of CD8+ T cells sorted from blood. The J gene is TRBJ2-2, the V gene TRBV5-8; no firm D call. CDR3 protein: CASSLEQNTGELFF. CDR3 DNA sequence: TGTGCCAGCAGCTTGGAACAGAACACCGGGGAGCTGTTTTTT.